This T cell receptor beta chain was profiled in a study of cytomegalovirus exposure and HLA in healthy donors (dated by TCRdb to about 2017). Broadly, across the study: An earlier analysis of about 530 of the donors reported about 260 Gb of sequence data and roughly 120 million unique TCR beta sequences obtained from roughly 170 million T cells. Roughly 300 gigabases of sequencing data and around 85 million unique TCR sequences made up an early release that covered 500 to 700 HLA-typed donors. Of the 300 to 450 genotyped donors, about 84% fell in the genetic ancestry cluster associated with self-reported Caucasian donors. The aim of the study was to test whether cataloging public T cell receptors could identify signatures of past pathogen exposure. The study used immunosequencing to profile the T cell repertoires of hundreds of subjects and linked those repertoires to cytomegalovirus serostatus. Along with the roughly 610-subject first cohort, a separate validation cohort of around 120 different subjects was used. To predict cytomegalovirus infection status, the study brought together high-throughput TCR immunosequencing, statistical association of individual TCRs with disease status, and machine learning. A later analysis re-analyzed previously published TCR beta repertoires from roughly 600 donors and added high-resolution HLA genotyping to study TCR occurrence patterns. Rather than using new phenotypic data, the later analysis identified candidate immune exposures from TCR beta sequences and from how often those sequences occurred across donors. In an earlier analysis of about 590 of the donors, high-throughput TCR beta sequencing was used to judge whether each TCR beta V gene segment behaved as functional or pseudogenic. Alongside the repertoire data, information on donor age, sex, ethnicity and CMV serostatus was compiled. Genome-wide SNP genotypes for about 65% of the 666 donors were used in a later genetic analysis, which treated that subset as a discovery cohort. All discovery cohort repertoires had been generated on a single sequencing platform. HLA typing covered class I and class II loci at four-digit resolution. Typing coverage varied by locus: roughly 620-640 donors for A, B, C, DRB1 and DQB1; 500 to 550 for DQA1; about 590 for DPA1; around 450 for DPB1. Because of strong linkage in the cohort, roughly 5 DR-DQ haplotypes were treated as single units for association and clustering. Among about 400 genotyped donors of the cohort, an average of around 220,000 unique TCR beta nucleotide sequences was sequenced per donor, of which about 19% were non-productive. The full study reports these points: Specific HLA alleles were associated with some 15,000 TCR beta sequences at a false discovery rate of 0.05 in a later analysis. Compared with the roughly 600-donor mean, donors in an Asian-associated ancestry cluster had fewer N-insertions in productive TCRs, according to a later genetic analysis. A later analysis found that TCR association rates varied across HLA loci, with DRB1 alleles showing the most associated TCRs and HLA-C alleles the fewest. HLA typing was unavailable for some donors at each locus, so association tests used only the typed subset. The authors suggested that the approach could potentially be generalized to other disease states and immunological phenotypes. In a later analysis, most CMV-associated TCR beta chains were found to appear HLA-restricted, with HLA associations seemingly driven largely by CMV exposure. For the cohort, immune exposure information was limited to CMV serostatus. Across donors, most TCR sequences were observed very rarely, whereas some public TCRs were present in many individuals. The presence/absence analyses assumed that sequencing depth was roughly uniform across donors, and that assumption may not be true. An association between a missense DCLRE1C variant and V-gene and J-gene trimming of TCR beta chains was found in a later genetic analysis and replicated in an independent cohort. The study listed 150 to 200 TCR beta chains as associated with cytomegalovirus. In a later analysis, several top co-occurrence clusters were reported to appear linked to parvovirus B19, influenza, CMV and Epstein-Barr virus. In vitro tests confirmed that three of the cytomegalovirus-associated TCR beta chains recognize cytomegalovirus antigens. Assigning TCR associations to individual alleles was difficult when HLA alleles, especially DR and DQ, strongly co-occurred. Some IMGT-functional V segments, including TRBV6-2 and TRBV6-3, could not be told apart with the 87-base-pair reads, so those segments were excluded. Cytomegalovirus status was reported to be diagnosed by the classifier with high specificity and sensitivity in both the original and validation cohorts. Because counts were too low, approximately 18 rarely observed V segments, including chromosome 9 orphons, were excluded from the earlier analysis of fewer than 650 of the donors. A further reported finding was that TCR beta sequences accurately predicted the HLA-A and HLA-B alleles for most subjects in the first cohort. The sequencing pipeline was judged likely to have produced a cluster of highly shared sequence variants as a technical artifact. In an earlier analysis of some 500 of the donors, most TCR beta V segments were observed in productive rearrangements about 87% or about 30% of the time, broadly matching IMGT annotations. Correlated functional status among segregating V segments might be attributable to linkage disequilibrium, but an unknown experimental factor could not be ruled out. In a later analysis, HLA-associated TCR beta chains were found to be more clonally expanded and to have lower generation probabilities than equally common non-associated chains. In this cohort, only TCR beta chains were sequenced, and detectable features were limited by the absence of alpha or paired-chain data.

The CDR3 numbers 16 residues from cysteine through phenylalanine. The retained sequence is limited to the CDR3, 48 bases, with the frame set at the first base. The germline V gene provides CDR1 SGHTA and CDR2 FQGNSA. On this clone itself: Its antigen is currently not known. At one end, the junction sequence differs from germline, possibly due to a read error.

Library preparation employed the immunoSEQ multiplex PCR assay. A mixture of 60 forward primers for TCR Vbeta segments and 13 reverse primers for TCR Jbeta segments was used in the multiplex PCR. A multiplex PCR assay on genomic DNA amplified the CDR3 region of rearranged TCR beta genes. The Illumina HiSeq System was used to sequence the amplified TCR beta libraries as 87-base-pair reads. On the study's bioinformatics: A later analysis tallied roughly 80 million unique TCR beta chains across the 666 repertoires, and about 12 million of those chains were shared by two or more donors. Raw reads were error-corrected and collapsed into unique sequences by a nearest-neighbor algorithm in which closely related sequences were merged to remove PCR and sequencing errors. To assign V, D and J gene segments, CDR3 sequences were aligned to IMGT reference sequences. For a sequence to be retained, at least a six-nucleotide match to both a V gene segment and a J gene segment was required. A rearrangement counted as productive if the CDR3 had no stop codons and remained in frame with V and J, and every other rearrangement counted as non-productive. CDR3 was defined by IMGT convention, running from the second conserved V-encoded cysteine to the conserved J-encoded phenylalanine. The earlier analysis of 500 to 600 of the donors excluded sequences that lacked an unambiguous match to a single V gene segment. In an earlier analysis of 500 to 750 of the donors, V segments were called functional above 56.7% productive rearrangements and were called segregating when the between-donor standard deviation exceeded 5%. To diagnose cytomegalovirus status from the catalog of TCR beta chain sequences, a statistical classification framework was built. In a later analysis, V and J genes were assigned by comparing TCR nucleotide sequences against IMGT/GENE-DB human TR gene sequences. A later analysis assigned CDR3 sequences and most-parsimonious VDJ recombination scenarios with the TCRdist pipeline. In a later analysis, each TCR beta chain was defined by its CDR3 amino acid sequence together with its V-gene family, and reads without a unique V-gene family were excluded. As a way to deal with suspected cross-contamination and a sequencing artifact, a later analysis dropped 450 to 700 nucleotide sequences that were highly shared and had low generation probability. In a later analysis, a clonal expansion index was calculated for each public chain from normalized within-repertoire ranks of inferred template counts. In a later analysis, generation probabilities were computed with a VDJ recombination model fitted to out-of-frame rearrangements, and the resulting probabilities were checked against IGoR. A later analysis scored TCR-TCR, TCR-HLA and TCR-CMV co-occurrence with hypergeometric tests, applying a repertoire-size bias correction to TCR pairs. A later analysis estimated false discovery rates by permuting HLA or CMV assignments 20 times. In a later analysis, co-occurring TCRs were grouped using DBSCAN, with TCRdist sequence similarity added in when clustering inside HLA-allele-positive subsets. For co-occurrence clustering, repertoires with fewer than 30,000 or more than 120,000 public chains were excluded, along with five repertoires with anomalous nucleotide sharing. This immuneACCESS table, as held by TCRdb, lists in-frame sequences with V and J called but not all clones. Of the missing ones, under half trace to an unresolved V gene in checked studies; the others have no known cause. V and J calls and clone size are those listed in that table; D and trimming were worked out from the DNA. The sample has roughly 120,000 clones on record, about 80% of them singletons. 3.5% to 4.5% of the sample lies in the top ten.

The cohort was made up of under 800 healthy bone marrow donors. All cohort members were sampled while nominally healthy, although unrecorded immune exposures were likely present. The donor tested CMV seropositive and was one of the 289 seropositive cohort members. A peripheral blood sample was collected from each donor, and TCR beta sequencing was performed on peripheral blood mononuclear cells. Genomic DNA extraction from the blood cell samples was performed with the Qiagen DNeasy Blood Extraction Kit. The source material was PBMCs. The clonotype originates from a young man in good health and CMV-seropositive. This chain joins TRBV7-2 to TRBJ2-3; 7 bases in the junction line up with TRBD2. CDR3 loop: CASTLGRGGGTDTQYF. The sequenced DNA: TGTGCCAGCACCTTAGGGAGGGGAGGGGGCACAGATACGCAGTATTTT.